This T cell receptor (beta chain) was documented in a study of T cell responses to AZD1222 COVID-19 vaccine. Study context: Second-dose intervals near 4 or 12 weeks were combined.

The trim removed 6 bases at V and 2 bases at J, leaving 8 bases unmatched. From germline, CDR1 is MNHEY and CDR2 SMNVEV (reference sequence). The CDR3 is made up of 15 amino acids. General study results and limits: Increases in Spike-specific TCR breadth and depth were seen after two AZD1222 doses. The study found vaccine-associated CD4 TCRs spanning spike, dominant at 160-218 and 743-854. The donors showed a predominance of white British ancestry and of females, with possible underestimation of clonal diversity.

A remark on this clone: No antigen is known for it.

The table came from immunoSEQ multiplex PCR; TCRdb's copy has only in-frame clones and leaves some out. Among some 190,000 clones listed, 70% to 90% were seen once. The chain is built from TRBV27 and TRBJ2-7; 9 nucleotides agree with TRBD1. Source: peripheral blood, taken on day 0 of AZD1222 vaccination. This sequence was found in an adult in good health. CDR3 residues: CASSSLGQGAYEQYF. The CDR3 DNA reads TGTGCCAGCAGCTCATTGGGACAGGGAGCCTACGAGCAGTACTTC.